What follows are 14 T cell receptor beta chains derived from one specimen sequenced in a study of blood T cell repertoires in COVID-19. Here immunoSEQ multiplex PCR was the method, and the copy in TCRdb shows in-frame clones only, minus some. The sample holds over 200,000 clones; around 89% are singletons and the top ten take over 12%. The sequenced material came from PBMCs or T cells enriched from blood (not recorded which). The receptors stem from a man under 40 who had been exposed to COVID-19.

This clone was observed a single time. The chain is built from TRBV12-5 and TRBJ2-3, with D tentatively TRBD2 (5 bases). The V gene lost 5 bases and the J gene lost 0 bases, with 9 bases spanning the gap. CDR1 is LGHNT and CDR2 is FRNRAP in the germline V gene. The CDR3 totals 14 residues. The CDR3 sequence is CASGHDYSTDTQYF. CDR3 DNA sequence: TGTGCTAGTGGTCACGACTATAGCACAGATACGCAGTATTTT.

The CDR3 sequence: CSVRTGTVGYGYTF. CDR3 coding DNA: TGCAGCGTTCGGACAGGGACCGTGGGCTATGGCTACACCTTC. The rearrangement joins TRBV29-1 to TRBJ1-2, with 8 bases aligning to TRBD1. Germline values: CDR1 SQVTM, CDR2 ANQGSEA. The CDR3 is 14 amino acids. Trimming at V came to 5 bases and at J to 4 bases, leaving 9 bases not matched to a gene.

The rearrangement links TRBV4-2 to TRBJ2-1; 14 bases are shared with TRBD2. Germline CDR1 and CDR2: LGHNA and YNFKEQ. Trimming removed 0 bases from V and 3 bases from J; junction bases left unmatched: 1. This CDR3 is built from 17 residues. This CDR3 reads CASSQEGTSGGYNEQFF. The CDR3 DNA reads as TGTGCCAGCAGCCAAGAAGGGACTAGCGGGGGCTACAATGAGCAGTTCTTC.

The V call is TRBV5-1, the J call TRBJ1-1, with a tentative D call TRBD1 (6 bases). V shed 3 bases and J shed 6 bases, with 18 bases lying between them. The germline V gene has CDR1 SGHRS and CDR2 YFSETQ. The CDR3 covers 15 residues. The CDR3 sequence: CASSWAGVVESEAFF. CDR3 sequence (DNA): TGCGCCAGCAGCTGGGCAGGGGTCGTTGAATCTGAAGCTTTCTTT.

The chain couples TRBV7-3 to TRBJ2-7, with TRBD1 matching 11 bases. CDR1 SGHTA and CDR2 FQGTGA come from the germline V gene. With 5 bases clipped from V and 5 bases from J, the junction kept 8 bases outside the gene matches. The CDR3 is 15 residues long. CDR3 sequence: CASSAGTGGTNEQYF. The CDR3 DNA reads TGTGCCAGCAGCGCCGGGACAGGGGGAACAAACGAGCAGTACTTC.

This chain uses TRBV30 with TRBJ2-2, with TRBD2 identical over 10 bases. The CDR3 is 16 amino acids. In germline, CDR1 is GTSNPN, CDR2 SVGIG (reference sequence). J gave up 7 bases and V 2 bases, and 10 bases lay outside the gene matches. The CDR3 DNA reads TGTGCCTGGAGTAATAGCGGGGGGACCCTTGGCGGGGAGCTGTTTTTT. It encodes CAWSNSGGTLGGELFF.

The chain couples TRBV7-2 to TRBJ2-1; 11 bases agree with TRBD2. V was clipped by 1 base and J by 4 bases; unmatched bases: 0. This CDR3 contains 15 residues. Germline values: CDR1 SGHTA, CDR2 FQGNSA. This CDR3 is CASSLGLAGYNEQFF. The CDR3, as DNA: TGTGCCAGCAGCTTAGGACTAGCGGGGTACAATGAGCAGTTCTTC.

The V call is TRBV4-1, the J call TRBJ1-2, with 7 bases identical to TRBD1. The CDR3 has 14 residues. The V gene end was trimmed by 1 base and the J gene end by 4 bases; junction bases not matched to a gene: 3. CDR1 and CDR2 (germline): MGHRA, YSYEKL. The CDR3 nucleotides are TGCGCCAGCAGCCAAGGGGGACAGTTCTATGGCTACACCTTC. This codes for CASSQGGQFYGYTF.

V gene TRBV19 combines with J gene TRBJ1-1; D gene uncertain. Trimming removed 7 bases from V and 0 bases from J, with 9 bases in between. Germline CDR1 LNHDA, CDR2 SQIVND (reference sequence). The CDR3 is 13 amino acids. This chain's CDR3 is CASTQTVNTEAFF. The CDR3 DNA reads as TGTGCCAGTACCCAAACAGTGAACACTGAAGCTTTCTTT.

V usage is TRBV12-3 or TRBV12-4 and J usage is TRBJ1-5, with a weak D call TRBD1 (5 bases). V gave up 6 bases and J gave up 6 bases, with 12 bases separating them. The CDR3 is made up of 13 amino acids. CDR3 sequence: CASSPGAAQPQHF. DNA for the CDR3: TGTGCCAGCAGCCCTGGGGCGGCTCAGCCCCAGCATTTT.

J is TRBJ2-7 and V is TRBV5-4; 7 bases agree with TRBD2. Germline V gives CDR1 SGHNT, CDR2 YYREEE (reference sequence). V lost 2 bases to trimming and J lost 6 bases; unmatched junction nucleotides: 11. CDR3 length: 15 amino acids. As DNA, the CDR3 is TGTGCCAGCAGCTTAGGCGGGGGATATCCTCCCGAGCAGTACTTC. Translating it yields CASSLGGGYPPEQYF.

This chain connects TRBV12-5 to TRBJ1-5; 7 nucleotides line up with TRBD1. The CDR3 covers 15 residues. V dropped 5 bases and J dropped 3; count of bases not matched to a gene: 7. The germline CDR1 and CDR2 sequences are LGHNT and FRNRAP. The CDR3 coding sequence is TGTGCTAGTGGTCCTACAGGGGCCTCCAATCAGCCCCAGCATTTT. Translated: CASGPTGASNQPQHF.

The chain links TRBV2 to TRBJ1-2; no definite D call. The CDR3 consists of 13 residues. Looked up from germline, CDR1 is SNHLY and CDR2 is FYNNEI. The V end was cut by 3 bases, the J end by 8 bases, with 13 bases between. The CDR3 loop reads CASSDPNIGGYTF. In DNA, the CDR3 is TGTGCCAGCAGTGATCCCAACATCGGGGGCTACACCTTC.

This clone appeared a single time. This chain uses TRBV6-2 or TRBV6-3 with TRBJ2-7; D gene ambiguous. From germline, CDR1 is MNHEY and CDR2 SVGEGT. Trimming removed 4 bases from V and 9 bases from J, with 10 bases in between. This CDR3 is built from 11 residues. The CDR3 nucleotides are TGTGCCAGCAGTTTCAACACCAGGCAGTACTTC. Protein sequence: CASSFNTRQYF.